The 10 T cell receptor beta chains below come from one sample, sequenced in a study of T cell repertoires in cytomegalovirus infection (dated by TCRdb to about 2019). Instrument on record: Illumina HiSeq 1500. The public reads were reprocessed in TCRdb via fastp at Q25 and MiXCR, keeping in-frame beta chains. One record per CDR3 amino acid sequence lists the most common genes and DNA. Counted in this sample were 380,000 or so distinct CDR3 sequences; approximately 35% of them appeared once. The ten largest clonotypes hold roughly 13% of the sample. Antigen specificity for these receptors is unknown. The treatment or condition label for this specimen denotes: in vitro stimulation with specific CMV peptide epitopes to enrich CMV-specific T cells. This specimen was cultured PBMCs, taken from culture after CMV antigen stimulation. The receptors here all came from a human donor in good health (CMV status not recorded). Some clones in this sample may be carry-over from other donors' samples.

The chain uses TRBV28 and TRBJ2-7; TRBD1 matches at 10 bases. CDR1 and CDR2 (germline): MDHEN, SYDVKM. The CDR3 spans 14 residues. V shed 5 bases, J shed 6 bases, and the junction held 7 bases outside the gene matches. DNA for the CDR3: TGTGCCAGCAGTCCCGACAGGGGGCCGGTCGAGCAGTACTTC. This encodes CASSPDRGPVEQYF.

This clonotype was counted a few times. CDR3 sequence reads: CSARVNDGYGYTF. The CDR3 nucleotides are TGCAGTGCTAGGGTCAACGATGGCTATGGCTACACCTTC. The chain is built from TRBV20-1 and TRBJ1-2; D unresolved. From germline, CDR1 is DFQATT and CDR2 SNEGSKA (reference sequence). V lost 3 bases and J lost 4, with 12 bases in between. The CDR3 spans 13 residues.

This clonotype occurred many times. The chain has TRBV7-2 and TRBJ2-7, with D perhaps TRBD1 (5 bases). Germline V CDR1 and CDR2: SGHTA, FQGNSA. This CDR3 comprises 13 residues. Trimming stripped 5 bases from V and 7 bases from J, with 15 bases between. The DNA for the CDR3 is TGTGCCAGCAGCCTTAAACATTCAGGGGAGCAGTACGTC. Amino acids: CASSLKHSGEQYV.

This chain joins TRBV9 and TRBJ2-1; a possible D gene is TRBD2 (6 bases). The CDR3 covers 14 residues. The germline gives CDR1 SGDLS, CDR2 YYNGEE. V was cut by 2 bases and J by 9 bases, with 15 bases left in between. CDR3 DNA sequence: TGTGCCAGCAGCGTCGGGAGTCTGAGGGCTGAGCAGTTCTTC. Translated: CASSVGSLRAEQFF.

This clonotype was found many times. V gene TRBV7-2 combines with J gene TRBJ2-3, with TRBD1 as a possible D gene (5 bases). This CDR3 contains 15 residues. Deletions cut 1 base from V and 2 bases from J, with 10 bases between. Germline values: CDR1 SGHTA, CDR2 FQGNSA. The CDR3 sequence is CASSLGVGDTDTQYF. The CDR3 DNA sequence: TGTGCCAGCAGCTTAGGGGTAGGGGACACAGATACGCAGTATTTT. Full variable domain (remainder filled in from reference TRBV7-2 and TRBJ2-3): GAGVSQSPSNKVTEKGKDVELRCDPISGHTALYWYRQSLGQGLEFLIYFQGNSAPDKSGLPSDRFSAERTGGSVSTLTIQRTQQEDSAVYLCASSLGVGDTDTQYFGPGTRLTVL.

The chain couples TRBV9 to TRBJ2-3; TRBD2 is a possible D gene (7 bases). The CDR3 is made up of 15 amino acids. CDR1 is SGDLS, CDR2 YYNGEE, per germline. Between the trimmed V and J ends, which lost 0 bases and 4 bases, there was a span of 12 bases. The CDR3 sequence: CASSVAGGSPDTQYF. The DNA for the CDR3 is TGTGCCAGCAGCGTAGCGGGGGGCAGCCCAGATACGCAGTATTTT.

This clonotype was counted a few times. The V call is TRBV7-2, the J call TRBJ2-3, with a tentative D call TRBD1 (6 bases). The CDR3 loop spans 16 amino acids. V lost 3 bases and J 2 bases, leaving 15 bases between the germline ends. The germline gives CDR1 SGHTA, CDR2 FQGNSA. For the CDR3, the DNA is TGTGCCAGCAGCTTTACTCCAGGGGAAATCACAGATACGCAGTATTTT. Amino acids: CASSFTPGEITDTQYF.

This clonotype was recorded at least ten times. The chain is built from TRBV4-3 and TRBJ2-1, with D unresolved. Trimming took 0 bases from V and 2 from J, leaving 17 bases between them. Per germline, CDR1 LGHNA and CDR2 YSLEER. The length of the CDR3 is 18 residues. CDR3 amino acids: CASSQDPLSYSPYNEQFF. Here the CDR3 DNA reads TGCGCCAGCAGCCAAGATCCTTTGTCTTACAGTCCCTACAATGAGCAGTTCTTC.

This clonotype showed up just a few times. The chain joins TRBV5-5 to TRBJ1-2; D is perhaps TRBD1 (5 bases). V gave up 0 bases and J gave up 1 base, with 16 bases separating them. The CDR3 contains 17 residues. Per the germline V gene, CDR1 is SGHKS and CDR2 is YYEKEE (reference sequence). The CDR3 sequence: CASSLEFPRARNYGYTF. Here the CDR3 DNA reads TGTGCCAGCAGCTTGGAATTCCCCAGGGCGCGTAACTATGGCTACACCTTC.

DNA for the CDR3: TGTGCCAGCAGTTACGTGGCTGGTTACAATGAGCAGTTCTTC. The encoded protein is CASSYVAGYNEQFF. V is TRBV6-5 and J is TRBJ2-1; D uncertain. The CDR3 is 14 residues long. Germline CDR1 is MNHEY and CDR2 is SVGAGI. Trimming took 2 bases from V and 4 from J, leaving 9 bases between them.